Reported below is one T cell receptor (beta chain). The data were obtained in a study of blood T cell repertoires in COVID-19. The germline V and J ends were trimmed by 1 base and 5 bases, with 14 bases remaining between them. CDR1 is SGHTA, CDR2 FQGNSA, per germline. The CDR3 runs 15 residues. Participants were placed into cohorts based on the clinical history they reported. Methods used by the authors: Amplification of reference gene primers provided the estimated nucleated cell counts. The method was immunoSEQ multiplex PCR; TCRdb's version includes in-frame clones alone and lacks a portion of them. V, J and clone size are taken as reported in that table, and D and trimming were inferred from the DNA itself. The table shows 450,000 to 600,000 clones, with about 90% occurring only once.

This chain joins TRBV7-2 and TRBJ1-2; no clear D. The sequencing sample was made of PBMCs or T cells enriched from blood (not recorded which). This clonotype was sampled from a woman aged 18-30 years who had recovered from COVID-19. The CDR3 here is CASSLGGSYVYGYTF. In nucleotides, the CDR3 is TGTGCCAGCAGCTTAGGTGGTAGTTACGTTTATGGCTACACCTTC.